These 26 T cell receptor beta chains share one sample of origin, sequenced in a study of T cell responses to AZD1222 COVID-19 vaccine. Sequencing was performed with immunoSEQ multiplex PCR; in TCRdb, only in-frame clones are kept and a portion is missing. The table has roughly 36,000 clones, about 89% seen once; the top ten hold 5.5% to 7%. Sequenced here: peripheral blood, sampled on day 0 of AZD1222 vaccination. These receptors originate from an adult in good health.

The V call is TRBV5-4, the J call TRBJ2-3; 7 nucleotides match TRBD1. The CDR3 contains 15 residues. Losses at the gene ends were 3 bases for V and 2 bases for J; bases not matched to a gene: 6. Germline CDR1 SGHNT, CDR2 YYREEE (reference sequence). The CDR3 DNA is TGTGCCAGCAGCTCCCGGGACAGCTACACAGATACGCAGTATTTT. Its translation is CASSSRDSYTDTQYF.

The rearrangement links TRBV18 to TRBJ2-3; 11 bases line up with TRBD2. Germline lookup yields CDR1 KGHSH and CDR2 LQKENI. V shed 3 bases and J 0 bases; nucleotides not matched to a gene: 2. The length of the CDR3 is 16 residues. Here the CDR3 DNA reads TGTGCCAGCTCACCTAGACTAGCGGGAAGCACAGATACGCAGTATTTT. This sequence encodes CASSPRLAGSTDTQYF.

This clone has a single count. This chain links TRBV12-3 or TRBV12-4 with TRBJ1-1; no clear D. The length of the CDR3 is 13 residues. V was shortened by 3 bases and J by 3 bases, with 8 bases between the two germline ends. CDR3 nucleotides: TGTGCCAGCAGTTTCCAGGAGGACACTGAAGCTTTCTTT. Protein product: CASSFQEDTEAFF.

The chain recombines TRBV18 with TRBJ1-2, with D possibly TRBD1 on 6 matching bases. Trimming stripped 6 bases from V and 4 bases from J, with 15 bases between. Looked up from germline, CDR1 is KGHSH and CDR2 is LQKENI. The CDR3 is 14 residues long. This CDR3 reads CASSTTGTRYGYTF. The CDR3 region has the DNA TGTGCCAGCTCGACCACAGGGACTCGCTATGGCTACACCTTC.

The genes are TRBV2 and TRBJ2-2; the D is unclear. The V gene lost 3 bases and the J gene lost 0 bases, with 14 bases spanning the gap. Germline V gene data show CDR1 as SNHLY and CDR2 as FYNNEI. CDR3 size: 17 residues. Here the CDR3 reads CASSDAGLVANTGELFF. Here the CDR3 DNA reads TGTGCCAGCAGTGATGCCGGCCTAGTCGCGAACACCGGGGAGCTGTTTTTT.

In nucleotides, the CDR3 is TGTGCCAGCAGCCAAGATCTATCTGGAAACACCATATATTTT. It yields the protein CASSQDLSGNTIYF. The V and J genes are TRBV3-1 (or the pseudogene TRBV3-2) and TRBJ1-3, with D unresolved. CDR1 is LGHDT, CDR2 YNNKEL, per germline (reference sequence). This CDR3 has 14 residues. The V gene lost 0 bases and the J gene lost 1 base, with 4 bases spanning the gap.

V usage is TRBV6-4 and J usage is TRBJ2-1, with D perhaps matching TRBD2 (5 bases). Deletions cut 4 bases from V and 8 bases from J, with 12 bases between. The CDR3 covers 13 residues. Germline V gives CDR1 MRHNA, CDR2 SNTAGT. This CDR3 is CASSARESDEQFF. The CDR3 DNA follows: TGTGCCAGCAGTGCGAGGGAAAGCGATGAGCAGTTCTTC.

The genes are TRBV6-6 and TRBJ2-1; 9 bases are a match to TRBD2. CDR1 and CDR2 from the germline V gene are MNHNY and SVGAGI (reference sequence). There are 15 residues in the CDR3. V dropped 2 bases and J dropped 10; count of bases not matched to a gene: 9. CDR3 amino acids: CASSYVAGAEREQFF. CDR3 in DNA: TGTGCCAGCAGTTACGTAGCGGGGGCCGAGCGGGAGCAGTTCTTC.

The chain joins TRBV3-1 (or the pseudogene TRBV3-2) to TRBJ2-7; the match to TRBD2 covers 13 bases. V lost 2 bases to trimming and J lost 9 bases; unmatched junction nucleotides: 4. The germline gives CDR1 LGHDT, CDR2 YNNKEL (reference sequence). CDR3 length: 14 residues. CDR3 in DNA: TGTGCCAGCAGCCAAAAAGGACTAGCGGGGGTGCAGTACTTC. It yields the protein CASSQKGLAGVQYF.

CDR3 loop: CASRTELYGYTF. The CDR3 nucleotides are TGTGCCAGCAGGACGGAACTCTATGGCTACACCTTC. The chain carries TRBV12-3 or TRBV12-4 and TRBJ1-2; D gene unclear. This CDR3 contains 12 residues. V was pared by 6 bases and J by 4 bases, with 9 bases between.

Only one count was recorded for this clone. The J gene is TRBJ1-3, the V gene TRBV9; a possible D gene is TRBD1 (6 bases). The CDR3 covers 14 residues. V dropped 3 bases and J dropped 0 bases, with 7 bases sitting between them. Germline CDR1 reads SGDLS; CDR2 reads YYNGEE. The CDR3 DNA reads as TGTGCCAGCAGCGCGACAGGCTCTGGAAACACCATATATTTT. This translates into CASSATGSGNTIYF.

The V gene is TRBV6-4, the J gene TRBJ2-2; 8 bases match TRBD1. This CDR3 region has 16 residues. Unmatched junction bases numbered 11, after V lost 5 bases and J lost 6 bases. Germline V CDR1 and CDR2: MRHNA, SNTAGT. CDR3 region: CASSPQTGEGAGELFF. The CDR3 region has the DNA TGTGCCAGCAGTCCTCAGACAGGGGAAGGTGCCGGGGAGCTGTTTTTT.

The CDR3 DNA reads as TGTGCCAGCAGCCAACCCACGACAGGGGTTTACGAAAAACTGTTTTTT. Amino acids: CASSQPTTGVYEKLFF. J is TRBJ1-4 and V is TRBV4-2, with 8 bases fitting TRBD1. The CDR3 is 16 amino acids. Per germline, CDR1 LGHNA and CDR2 YNFKEQ. V lost 2 bases and J lost 8; bases outside the gene matches: 10.

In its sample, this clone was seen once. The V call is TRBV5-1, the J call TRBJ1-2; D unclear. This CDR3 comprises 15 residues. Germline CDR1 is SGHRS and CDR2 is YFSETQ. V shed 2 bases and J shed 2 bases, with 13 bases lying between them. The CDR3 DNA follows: TGCGCCAGCAGCTTAGACCCACAGAAAAACTATGGCTACACCTTC. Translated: CASSLDPQKNYGYTF.

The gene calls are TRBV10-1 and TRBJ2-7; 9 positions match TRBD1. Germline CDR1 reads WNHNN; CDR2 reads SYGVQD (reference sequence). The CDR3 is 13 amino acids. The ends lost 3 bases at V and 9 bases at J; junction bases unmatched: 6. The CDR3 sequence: CASSEGQGSRQYF. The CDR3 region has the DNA TGCGCCAGCAGTGAAGGACAGGGGTCAAGGCAGTACTTC.

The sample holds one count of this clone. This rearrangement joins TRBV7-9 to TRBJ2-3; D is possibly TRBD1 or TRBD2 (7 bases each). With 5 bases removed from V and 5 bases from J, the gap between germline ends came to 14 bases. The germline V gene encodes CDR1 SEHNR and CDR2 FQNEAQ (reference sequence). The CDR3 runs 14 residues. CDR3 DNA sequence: TGTGCCAGCAGCCAGGGGGGGGCGGGAGATACGCAGTATTTT. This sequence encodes CASSQGGAGDTQYF.

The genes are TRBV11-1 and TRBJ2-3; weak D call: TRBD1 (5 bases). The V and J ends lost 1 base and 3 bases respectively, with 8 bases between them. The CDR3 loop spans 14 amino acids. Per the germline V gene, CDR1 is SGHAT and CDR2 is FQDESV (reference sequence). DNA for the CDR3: TGTGCCAGCAGCTTAGGGGCAGGGACAGATACGCAGTATTTT. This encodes CASSLGAGTDTQYF.

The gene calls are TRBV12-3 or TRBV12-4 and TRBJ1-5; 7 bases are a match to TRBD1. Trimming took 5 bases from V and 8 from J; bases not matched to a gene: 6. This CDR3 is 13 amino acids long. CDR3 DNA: TGTGCCAGCAGTCCGGACAGGCTTGAGCCCCAGCATTTT. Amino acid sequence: CASSPDRLEPQHF.

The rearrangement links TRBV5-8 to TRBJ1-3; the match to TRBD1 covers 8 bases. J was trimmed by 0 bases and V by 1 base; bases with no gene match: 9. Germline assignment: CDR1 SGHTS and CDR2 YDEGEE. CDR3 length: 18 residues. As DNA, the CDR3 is TGTGCCAGCAGCTTGTGGACTCGGACAGGGAGCTCTGGAAACACCATATATTTT. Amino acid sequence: CASSLWTRTGSSGNTIYF.

CDR3 coding DNA: TGCGCCAGCAGCTTGAATCGCTTGGCTAATGAAAAACTGTTTTTT. Translation gives CASSLNRLANEKLFF. The chain joins TRBV5-1 to TRBJ1-4; D remains unclear. Trimming pared 1 base from V and 3 bases from J, leaving 10 bases between. CDR3 length: 15 residues. CDR1 is SGHRS and CDR2 is YFSETQ in the germline V gene.

The CDR3 is CASRLDRGDQPQHF. The CDR3 DNA reads TGTGCCAGTCGCCTTGACAGGGGAGATCAGCCCCAGCATTTT. J is TRBJ1-5 and V is TRBV19; 8 bases map to TRBD1. V lost 8 bases to trimming and J lost 5 bases; unmatched junction nucleotides: 8. This CDR3 region has 14 residues. Germline loops: CDR1 LNHDA, CDR2 SQIVND (reference sequence).

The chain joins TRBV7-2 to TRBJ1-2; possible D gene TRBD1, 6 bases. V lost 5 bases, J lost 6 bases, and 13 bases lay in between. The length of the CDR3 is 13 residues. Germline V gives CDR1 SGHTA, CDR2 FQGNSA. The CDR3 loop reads CASSVGRGDGYTF. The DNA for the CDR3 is TGTGCCAGCAGCGTTGGGAGGGGGGATGGCTACACCTTC.

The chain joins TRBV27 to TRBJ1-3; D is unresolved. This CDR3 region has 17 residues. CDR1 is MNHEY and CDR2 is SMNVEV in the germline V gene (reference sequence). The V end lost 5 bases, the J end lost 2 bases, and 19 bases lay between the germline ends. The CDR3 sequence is CASSNRAPGDAGNTIYF. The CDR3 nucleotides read TGTGCCAGCAGTAACCGGGCCCCGGGAGATGCTGGAAACACCATATATTTT.

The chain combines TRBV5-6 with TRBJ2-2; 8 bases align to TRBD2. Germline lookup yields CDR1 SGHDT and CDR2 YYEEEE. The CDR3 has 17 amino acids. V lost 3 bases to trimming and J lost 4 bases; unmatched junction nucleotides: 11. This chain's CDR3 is CASSSDLAGGITGELFF. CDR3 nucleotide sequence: TGTGCCAGCAGCTCTGACCTAGCGGGCGGCATCACCGGGGAGCTGTTTTTT.

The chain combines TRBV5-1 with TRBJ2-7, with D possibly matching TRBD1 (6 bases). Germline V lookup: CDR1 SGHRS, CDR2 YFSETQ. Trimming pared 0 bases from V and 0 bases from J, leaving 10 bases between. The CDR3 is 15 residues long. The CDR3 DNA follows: TGCGCCAGCAGCTTGGTGGCAGGGGACTCCTACGAGCAGTACTTC. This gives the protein CASSLVAGDSYEQYF.

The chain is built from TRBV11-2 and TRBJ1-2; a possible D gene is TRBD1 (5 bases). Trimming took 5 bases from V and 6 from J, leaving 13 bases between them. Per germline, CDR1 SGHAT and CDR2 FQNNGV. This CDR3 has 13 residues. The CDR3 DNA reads TGTGCCAGCAGCCTCTGGCTAGGGGATGGCTACACCTTC. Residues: CASSLWLGDGYTF.